This passage covers 3 T cell receptor beta chains from one sample sequenced in a study of response to subunit inactivated influenza vaccine. TCRdb analysed the RT-PCR reads with MiXCR anew, one entry per CDR3 protein. The sample shows more than 200,000 distinct CDR3 sequences, 12% of them seen only once. The sample was non-naive T cells sorted from PBMCs, taken about 14 days before vaccination. The receptor source for this set is a man aged 45-60 years who received an inactivated influenza vaccine.

The chain joins TRBV10-3 to TRBJ1-3, with D possibly matching TRBD1 (6 bases). V was trimmed by 9 bases and J by 0 bases, leaving 12 bases between them. From germline, CDR1 is ENHRY and CDR2 SYGVKD. The CDR3 has 14 residues. The CDR3 nucleotides read TGTGCCATAAGACAGGACATCTCTGGAAACACCATATATTTT. Protein sequence: CAIRQDISGNTIYF.

This clonotype was recorded many times. This chain links TRBV28 with TRBJ2-1, with D unclear. Germline V gene data show CDR1 as MDHEN and CDR2 as SYDVKM. Trimming left V 2 bases short and J 3 bases short, with 8 bases between. CDR3 length: 14 residues. The CDR3 is CASSLTVDYNEQFF. In nucleotides, the CDR3 is TGTGCCAGCAGTTTAACTGTTGACTACAATGAGCAGTTCTTC.

This clonotype was detected a few times. The chain joins TRBV4-3 to TRBJ2-2; tentative D call: TRBD2 (6 bases). V lost 0 bases and J lost 6, with 11 bases in between. The CDR3 length is 15 residues. CDR1 and CDR2 from the germline V gene are LGHNA and YSLEER. Here the CDR3 reads CASSQDASVPGELFF. CDR3 DNA sequence: TGCGCCAGCAGCCAAGATGCTAGCGTTCCCGGGGAGCTGTTTTTT.